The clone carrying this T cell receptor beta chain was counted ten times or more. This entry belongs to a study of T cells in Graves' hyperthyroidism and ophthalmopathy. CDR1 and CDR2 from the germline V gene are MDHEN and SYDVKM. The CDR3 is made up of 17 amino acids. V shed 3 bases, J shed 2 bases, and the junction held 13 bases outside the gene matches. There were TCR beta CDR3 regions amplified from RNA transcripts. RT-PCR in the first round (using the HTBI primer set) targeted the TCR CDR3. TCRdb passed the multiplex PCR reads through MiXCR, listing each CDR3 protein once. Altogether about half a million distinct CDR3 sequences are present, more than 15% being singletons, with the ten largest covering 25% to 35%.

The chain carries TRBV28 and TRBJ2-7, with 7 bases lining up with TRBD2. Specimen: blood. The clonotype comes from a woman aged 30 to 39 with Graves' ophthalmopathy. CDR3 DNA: TGTGCCAGCAGTTTTGGCCCCCTCTGGGAGGGACCCTACGAGCAGTACTTC. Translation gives CASSFGPLWEGPYEQYF.